This entry concerns a single T cell receptor (beta chain). Its antigen is not identified. From germline, CDR1 is LNHDA and CDR2 SQIVND (reference sequence). Trimming took 5 bases from V and 10 from J, leaving 12 bases between them. The length of the CDR3 is 12 residues. This entry belongs to a study of shared clonotypes between healthy human individuals. This table comes from immunoSEQ multiplex PCR, and its TCRdb copy is limited to in-frame clones, with some not included. The repertoire holds roughly 1.4 million clones, 98% to 99% seen once, with under 0.45% in the top ten. General study results and limits: Tissues were not sampled, only blood, and their repertoires likely differ. On the whole, naive subsets had larger estimated richness than memory subsets had.

Division of CD4+ cells produced a CD45RA+ naive subset and a CD45RA-negative memory subset. The chain joins TRBV19 to TRBJ2-1; D possibly corresponds to TRBD2 (7 bases). Sequencing was done on a sample of naive CD4+ T cells sorted from blood. The subset is: CD45RA+ positively selected. The receptor was derived from a man younger than 40 in good health. The CDR3 DNA sequence: TGTGCCAGTAGTGGCAGGGGAGGGGAGCAGTTCTTC. It encodes CASSGRGGEQFF. Complete variable domain (other parts from reference TRBV19 and TRBJ2-1): DGGITQSPKYLFRKEGQNVTLSCEQNLNHDAMYWYRQDPGQGLRLIYYSQIVNDFQKGDIAEGYSVSREKKESFPLTVTSAQKNPTAFYLCASSGRGGEQFFGPGTRLTVL.